This is a list of T cell receptor beta chains from one sample in a study of OX40 agonist ivuxolimab in advanced cancers. The table came from immunoSEQ multiplex PCR; TCRdb's copy has only in-frame clones and leaves some out. The sample includes nearly 110,000 clones, under 95% of them seen just once. The sample in question was CD4+ or CD8+ T cells sorted from blood, obtained in a trial of the OX40 agonist ivuxolimab. The receptors originated from an adult with an advanced solid tumor such as melanoma, head and neck, liver or kidney cancer. Each CDR3 is given with its conserved first and last residue. D genes are given only for firm matches. Clone sizes are given selectively: once, few, many, or a class where the clone is expanded.

v_gene	d_gene	j_gene	abundance	CDR3aa	CDR3nt
TRBV5-1	-	TRBJ1-5	-	CASSADSRNQPQHF	TGCGCCAGCAGCGCGGACTCGCGCAATCAGCCCCAGCATTTT
TRBV19	TRBD2	TRBJ2-5	once	CASTLGIAGGVQETQYF	TGTGCCAGTACCCTTGGGATAGCGGGAGGTGTTCAAGAGACCCAGTACTTC
TRBV10-3	-	TRBJ2-2	-	CATSHGNTGELFF	TGTGCCACCAGCCACGGGAACACCGGGGAGCTGTTTTTT
TRBV5-4	-	TRBJ2-7	-	CASSLSISYEQYF	TGTGCCAGCAGCTTGAGTATCTCCTACGAGCAGTACTTC
TRBV9	-	TRBJ2-5	-	CASSPSSLLEETQYF	TGTGCCAGCAGCCCCAGTTCCCTACTCGAAGAGACCCAGTACTTC
TRBV27	TRBD1	TRBJ2-7	-	CASIQGAGEQYF	TGTGCCAGCATCCAGGGGGCGGGCGAGCAGTACTTC
TRBV7-8	-	TRBJ1-2	-	CASSLGARMEGYTF	TGTGCCAGCAGCTTAGGGGCTCGGATGGAGGGCTACACCTTC
TRBV5-1	-	TRBJ1-1	-	CASSYRVNTEAFF	TGCGCCAGCAGTTACAGGGTGAACACTGAAGCTTTCTTT
TRBV19	-	TRBJ2-5	-	CASSINGETQYF	TGTGCCAGTAGTATTAATGGGGAGACCCAGTACTTC
TRBV10-3	-	TRBJ2-3	once	CAISGLIGNYSSTDTQYF	TGTGCCATCAGCGGATTGATTGGCAATTATTCTAGCACAGATACGCAGTATTTT
TRBV14	TRBD1	TRBJ1-2	-	CASSQLGTAYGYTF	TGTGCCAGCAGCCAATTGGGGACAGCCTATGGCTACACCTTC
TRBV2	-	TRBJ2-5	-	CASSQGGETQYF	TGTGCCAGCAGTCAAGGTGGGGAGACCCAGTACTTC
TRBV15	-	TRBJ2-2	once	CATSREITVNTGELFF	TGTGCCACCAGCAGAGAGATAACAGTTAACACCGGGGAGCTGTTTTTT
TRBV5-1	-	TRBJ1-6	-	CASSGGSDNSPLHF	TGCGCCAGCAGTGGAGGGTCAGACAATTCACCCCTCCACTTT
TRBV6-1	TRBD1	TRBJ2-1	few	CASLTGGFYNEQFF	TGTGCCAGCCTTACAGGGGGCTTCTACAATGAGCAGTTCTTC
TRBV6-5	-	TRBJ1-2	-	CASGTGIYGYTF	TGTGCCAGCGGGACGGGGATCTATGGCTACACCTTC
TRBV19	TRBD2	TRBJ2-5	-	CASSIGLASGRETQYF	TGTGCCAGTAGTATAGGGCTGGCTAGCGGGAGGGAGACCCAGTACTTC
TRBV6-6	TRBD1	TRBJ2-7	-	CASSSPGQGTYEQYF	TGTGCCAGCAGTTCGCCGGGACAGGGCACCTACGAGCAGTACTTC
TRBV5-1	-	TRBJ2-7	once	CASSLEGEQYF	TGCGCCAGCAGCTTGGAGGGCGAGCAGTACTTC
TRBV25-1	TRBD1	TRBJ2-6	-	CASSDIGTGLSGANVLTF	TGTGCCAGCAGTGATATTGGGACAGGGCTCTCCGGGGCCAACGTCCTGACTTTC
TRBV5-1	TRBD2	TRBJ2-7	-	CASSTSSGRTYEQYF	TGCGCCAGCAGCACCTCTAGCGGGAGGACCTACGAGCAGTACTTC
TRBV6-5	-	TRBJ1-5	-	CASGPNSNQPQHF	TGTGCCAGCGGACCGAATAGCAATCAGCCCCAGCATTTT
TRBV7-2	TRBD2	TRBJ2-5	-	CASSLEGLAGAETQYF	TGTGCCAGCAGCTTAGAGGGACTAGCGGGAGCTGAGACCCAGTACTTC
TRBV19	TRBD2	TRBJ2-1	-	CASSKPKAGGLSYNEQFF	TGTGCCAGTAGTAAACCCAAAGCGGGAGGACTCTCCTACAATGAGCAGTTCTTC
TRBV16	TRBD2	TRBJ2-5	-	CASSHRLAAETQYF	TGTGCCAGCAGCCATCGACTAGCGGCTGAGACCCAGTACTTC
TRBV5-1	-	TRBJ2-1	-	CASWSGYSYNEQFF	TGCGCCAGCTGGAGCGGCTACTCCTACAATGAGCAGTTCTTC
TRBV28	-	TRBJ1-1	-	CASSFTTMNTEAFF	TGTGCCAGCAGTTTCACGACCATGAACACTGAAGCTTTCTTT
TRBV6-5	-	TRBJ1-2	few	CASSSGPYGYTF	TGTGCCAGCAGCAGTGGCCCCTATGGCTACACCTTC
TRBV11-3	-	TRBJ2-7	-	CASSFRTGLAYEQYF	TGTGCCAGCAGCTTCCGGACGGGCTTGGCCTACGAGCAGTACTTC
TRBV30	-	TRBJ1-2	-	CAWAGAGYGYTF	TGTGCCTGGGCCGGGGCGGGCTATGGCTACACCTTC
TRBV25-1	TRBD1	TRBJ1-5	-	CASSVAGQGDQPQHF	TGTGCCAGCAGTGTAGCCGGACAGGGTGATCAGCCCCAGCATTTT
TRBV5-6	-	TRBJ2-7	-	CASSRQISSEQYF	TGTGCCAGCTCTAGACAGATATCGAGCGAGCAGTACTTC
TRBV6-6	TRBD1	TRBJ1-4	-	CASTLQTGGNEKLFF	TGTGCCAGCACCTTACAGACAGGGGGAAATGAAAAACTGTTTTTT
TRBV19	-	TRBJ1-1	-	CASSILTRLNTEAFF	TGTGCCAGTAGTATATTGACAAGACTGAACACTGAAGCTTTCTTT
TRBV2	-	TRBJ1-5	-	CASSPDSKRGNQPQHF	TGTGCCAGCAGTCCGGACAGCAAGAGAGGCAATCAGCCCCAGCATTTT